This T cell receptor (beta chain) was captured by sequencing in a study of T cells in Graves' hyperthyroidism and ophthalmopathy. This clonotype was seen at least ten times. Its antigen is unknown. Patients with uncontrolled infections, other autoimmune diseases, pregnancy or lactation were excluded. Amplification of TCR beta CDR3 regions was performed using RNA transcripts as template. First-round RT-PCR with HTBI primers amplified the TCR CDR3 region. TCRdb reprocessed the multiplex PCR reads with MiXCR, giving one entry per CDR3 protein. Of about 570,000 distinct CDR3 sequences in the sample, 40% to 55% were seen once. Study-wide results and limits: Researchers found most expanded thyroid clonotypes above 0.001 in blood as well.

This receptor was identified in an adult woman with Graves' disease, either hyperthyroidism or ophthalmopathy (not recorded which). Sequenced: peripheral blood or thyroid tissue (not recorded which).

As DNA, the CDR3 is TGTGCCACCGCAGTTTTAGCATATAATTCACCCCTCCACTTT. This codes for CATAVLAYNSPLHF. The chain joins TRBV27 to TRBJ1-6; no clear D. Germline loops: CDR1 MNHEY, CDR2 SMNVEV (reference sequence). CDR3 length equals 14 residues. V was shortened by 10 bases and J by 4 bases, with 14 bases between the two germline ends.